A single sample is the source of the 14 T cell receptor beta chains below, sequenced in a study of CD8 T cell repertoires and HIV-1 epitope variants. Produced via immunoSEQ multiplex PCR; TCRdb's table is partial and in-frame only. The table has more than 85,000 clones, roughly four fifths seen once; the top ten hold around a quarter. Material for sequencing was uncultured baseline CD8+ T cells from peripheral blood mononuclear cells (PBMCs). The receptors here all came from a male donor with HIV.

The chain is built from TRBV15 and TRBJ2-6; D is uncertain. This CDR3 has 15 residues. In germline, CDR1 is LNHNV, CDR2 YYDKDF (reference sequence). Trimming took off 0 bases at V and 0 bases at J, with 3 bases between the two ends. The CDR3 sequence is CATSRESSGANVLTF. The DNA for the CDR3 is TGTGCCACCAGCAGAGAATCCTCTGGGGCCAACGTCCTGACTTTC.

V usage is TRBV10-2 and J usage is TRBJ2-7; D might be TRBD2 (6 bases). Per germline, CDR1 WSHSY and CDR2 SAAADI. This CDR3 comprises 14 residues. V lost 6 bases and J 4 bases, leaving 16 bases between the germline ends. Here the CDR3 DNA reads TGCGCCAGCAGCGTTCTACTAGCCGCGTACGAGCAGTACTTC. Translated: CASSVLLAAYEQYF.

The V gene is TRBV5-6, the J gene TRBJ1-3; 10 bases match TRBD1. Germline V CDR1 and CDR2: SGHDT, YYEEEE. CDR3 size: 16 residues. V was clipped by 2 bases and J by 4 bases; unmatched bases: 6. DNA for the CDR3: TGTGCCAGCAGCTTCGGACAGGGGGTCTGGGGAAACACCATATATTTT. It specifies CASSFGQGVWGNTIYF.

The genes are TRBV28 and TRBJ2-2; D not certain. Trimming took 2 bases from V and 4 from J, leaving 5 bases between them. Looked up from germline, CDR1 is MDHEN and CDR2 is SYDVKM. The CDR3 runs to 13 residues. The CDR3 DNA is TGTGCCAGCAGTTTAATTAGCACCGGGGAGCTGTTTTTT. This codes for CASSLISTGELFF.

The chain has TRBV27 and TRBJ2-5; 8 bases are shared with TRBD1. V was pared by 3 bases and J by 4 bases, with 7 bases of the junction left unmatched. CDR3 size: 15 residues. Germline V gene lookup returns CDR1 MNHEY and CDR2 SMNVEV (reference sequence). The CDR3 reads CASSLGQGAIETQYF. CDR3 bases: TGTGCCAGCAGTTTGGGGCAGGGGGCTATAGAGACCCAGTACTTC.

The gene calls are TRBV4-2 and TRBJ2-2; the match to TRBD2 covers 14 bases. This CDR3 contains 17 residues. The V gene end was trimmed by 1 base and the J gene end by 6 bases; junction bases not matched to a gene: 4. The germline V gene has CDR1 LGHNA and CDR2 YNFKEQ. CDR3 loop: CASSQVGTSGGSGELFF. As DNA, the CDR3 is TGTGCCAGCAGCCAAGTAGGGACTAGCGGGGGATCCGGGGAGCTGTTTTTT.

This chain joins TRBV19 and TRBJ2-6; 7 bases map to TRBD1. This CDR3 comprises 16 residues. J was trimmed by 0 bases and V by 1 base; bases with no gene match: 0. Germline V lookup: CDR1 LNHDA, CDR2 SQIVND (reference sequence). Written as DNA, the CDR3 is TGTGCCAGTAGTATAGGACAGGGCTCTGGGGCCAACGTCCTGACTTTC. Protein product: CASSIGQGSGANVLTF.

V usage is TRBV9 and J usage is TRBJ2-1; D may be TRBD1 (5 bases). Germline-derived CDR1 and CDR2 are SGDLS and YYNGEE. V lost 3 bases to trimming and J lost 10 bases, with 11 bases between them. The CDR3 is 12 amino acids. Here the CDR3 DNA reads TGTGCCAGCAGCGCTGCAGGGTTGGAGCAGTTCTTC. This encodes CASSAAGLEQFF.

The V and J genes are TRBV5-1 and TRBJ1-3; 7 bases are shared with TRBD1. V lost 0 bases and J lost 0; bases outside the gene matches: 3. CDR3 size: 16 residues. CDR1 is SGHRS, CDR2 YFSETQ, per germline. This chain's CDR3 is CASSLGDSTSGNTIYF. In DNA, the CDR3 is TGCGCCAGCAGCTTGGGGGACAGTACCTCTGGAAACACCATATATTTT.

This chain uses TRBV15 with TRBJ2-7, with D possibly matching TRBD2 (5 bases). V was trimmed by 5 bases and J by 2 bases, leaving 16 bases between them. The CDR3 consists of 15 residues. Per germline, CDR1 LNHNV and CDR2 YYDKDF (reference sequence). The CDR3 is CATSLERGSAYEQYF. The DNA of the CDR3 is TGTGCCACCAGCCTTGAACGAGGGTCCGCCTACGAGCAGTACTTC.

The V and J genes are TRBV5-6 and TRBJ2-3, with 12 bases lining up with TRBD2. The CDR3 spans 16 residues. With 4 bases clipped from V and 2 bases from J, the junction kept 5 bases outside the gene matches. Germline CDR1 SGHDT, CDR2 YYEEEE. CDR3 sequence: CASSVGLAGPTDTQYF. The DNA for the CDR3 is TGTGCCAGCAGCGTCGGACTAGCGGGACCCACAGATACGCAGTATTTT.

Only one count was recorded for this clone. The rearrangement joins TRBV28 to TRBJ1-2; no firm D call. Germline CDR1 reads MDHEN; CDR2 reads SYDVKM. Trimming took 8 bases from V and 6 from J, leaving 13 bases between them. This CDR3 is built from 12 residues. CDR3: CASATPVHGYTF. The DNA of the CDR3 is TGTGCCAGCGCAACCCCCGTCCATGGCTACACCTTC.

As for this clone: This may be a read error, as it is one base from a much larger clone. Written as DNA, the CDR3 is TGTGCCAGCAGTGATCACAATCAGCCCCAGCATTTT. Amino acid sequence: CASSDHNQPQHF. The chain uses TRBV5-4 and TRBJ1-5; D is unresolved. Germline CDR1 and CDR2: SGHNT and YYREEE (reference sequence). The CDR3 loop spans 12 amino acids. Trimming stripped 5 bases from V and 3 bases from J, with 6 bases between.

This rearrangement joins TRBV7-2 to TRBJ2-3; 7 positions match TRBD2. V shed 7 bases, J shed 4 bases, and the junction held 8 bases outside the gene matches. Germline V gene data show CDR1 as SGHTA and CDR2 as FQGNSA. The CDR3 is made up of 14 amino acids. As DNA, the CDR3 is TGTGCCAGCACTGTGGGAGGGCCGGCAGATACGCAGTATTTT. Translated, it gives CASTVGGPADTQYF. Full variable domain (outside the CDR3, taken from reference TRBV7-2 and TRBJ2-3): GAGVSQSPSNKVTEKGKDVELRCDPISGHTALYWYRQSLGQGLEFLIYFQGNSAPDKSGLPSDRFSAERTGGSVSTLTIQRTQQEDSAVYLCASTVGGPADTQYFGPGTRLTVL.